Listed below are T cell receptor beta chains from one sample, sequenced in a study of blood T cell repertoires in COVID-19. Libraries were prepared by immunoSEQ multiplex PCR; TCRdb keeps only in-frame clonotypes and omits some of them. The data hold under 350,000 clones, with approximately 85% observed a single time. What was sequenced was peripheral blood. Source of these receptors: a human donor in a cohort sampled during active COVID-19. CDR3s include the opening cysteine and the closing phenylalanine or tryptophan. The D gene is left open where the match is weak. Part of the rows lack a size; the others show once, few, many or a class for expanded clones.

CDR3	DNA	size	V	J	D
CASSQAGGGYLFGDTEAFF	TGTGCCAGCAGCCAAGCGGGGGGCGGATACCTCTTTGGGGACACTGAAGCTTTCTTT	.	TRBV3-1/TRBV3-2	TRBJ1-1	.
CASRELGTSYNEQFF	TGTGCCAGCAGGGAACTCGGGACTAGCTACAATGAGCAGTTCTTC	.	TRBV27	TRBJ2-1	TRBD2
CASSSPGQTYTEAFF	TGCGCCAGCAGCTCGCCGGGACAGACATACACTGAAGCTTTCTTT	.	TRBV5-1	TRBJ1-1	TRBD1
CASSPLFGDEAFF	TGTGCCAGCTCACCACTTTTCGGGGATGAAGCTTTCTTT	.	TRBV18	TRBJ1-1	.
CASNLGTNEKLFF	TGTGCCAGCAACTTAGGGACAAATGAAAAACTGTTTTTT	.	TRBV2	TRBJ1-4	.
CASSYTENTEAFF	TGTGCCAGCAGTTACACCGAGAACACTGAAGCTTTCTTT	.	TRBV27	TRBJ1-1	.
CASSFGDRVDEQYF	TGCGCCAGCAGCTTTGGGGACAGGGTTGACGAGCAGTACTTC	.	TRBV5-1	TRBJ2-7	TRBD1
CASSPSTNYGYTF	TGCGCCAGCAGCCCCAGTACGAACTATGGCTACACCTTC	.	TRBV5-1	TRBJ1-2	.
CASSPQGSGNTIYF	TGTGCCAGCAGTCCACAGGGCTCTGGAAACACCATATATTTT	.	TRBV7-9	TRBJ1-3	.
CASSAQGASYNEQFF	TGTGCCAGCAGCGCACAGGGGGCCTCCTACAATGAGCAGTTCTTC	.	TRBV9	TRBJ2-1	TRBD1
CASSQRGGQNEQFF	TGTGCCAGCAGTCAGCGGGGGGGCCAGAATGAGCAGTTCTTC	.	TRBV6-5	TRBJ2-1	TRBD2
CASSAGLVQPQHF	TGTGCCAGCAGTGCAGGTCTCGTTCAGCCCCAGCATTTT	.	TRBV2	TRBJ1-5	.
CASSYSPSGGYEQYF	TGTGCCAGCAGTTACTCGCCCAGCGGGGGTTACGAGCAGTACTTC	.	TRBV6-5	TRBJ2-7	TRBD2
CASSVGLAGAQETQYF	TGTGCCAGCAGCGTAGGACTAGCGGGGGCCCAAGAGACCCAGTACTTC	.	TRBV9	TRBJ2-5	TRBD2
CASRTGGARPDTQYF	TGTGCCAGCAGGACGGGGGGGGCCCGACCAGATACGCAGTATTTT	once	TRBV6-5	TRBJ2-3	TRBD2
CATSDPRQGATEAFF	TGTGCCACCAGTGACCCAAGACAGGGGGCCACTGAAGCTTTCTTT	.	TRBV24-1	TRBJ1-1	TRBD1
CASSLVGSNTEAFF	TGCGCCAGCAGCTTGGTCGGGAGCAACACTGAAGCTTTCTTT	.	TRBV5-1	TRBJ1-1	.
CASTLGQGITDTQYF	TGTGCCAGTACCTTGGGACAGGGGATAACAGATACGCAGTATTTT	.	TRBV6-5	TRBJ2-3	TRBD1
CASSLAQQSIDNEQFF	TGTGCCAGCAGCTTGGCACAACAGTCCATCGACAATGAGCAGTTCTTC	.	TRBV5-5	TRBJ2-1	.
CASSSTGGHTGELFF	TGTGCCAGCAGTTCAACAGGGGGCCACACCGGGGAGCTGTTTTTT	.	TRBV6-6	TRBJ2-2	TRBD1
CASRPTPARTDTQYF	TGCGCCAGCAGGCCTACTCCGGCCAGGACAGATACGCAGTATTTT	.	TRBV10-1	TRBJ2-3	.
CASILAGDNEQFF	TGTGCCAGCATACTAGCGGGGGACAATGAGCAGTTCTTC	.	TRBV12-3/TRBV12-4	TRBJ2-1	TRBD2
CAWARDREGVYNEQFF	TGTGCCTGGGCAAGGGACAGGGAAGGAGTTTACAATGAGCAGTTCTTC	.	TRBV30	TRBJ2-1	TRBD1
CASSLGGDSGNTIYF	TGTGCCAGCAGCTTAGGGGGTGACTCTGGAAACACCATATATTTT	.	TRBV5-4	TRBJ1-3	.
CASSQTGSAISEQYF	TGTGCCAGCAGCCAGACAGGGTCCGCTATCTCCGAGCAGTACTTC	.	TRBV5-4	TRBJ2-7	TRBD1